The 27 T cell receptor beta chains below were found in one sample sequenced in a study of molecular identifiers for immune sequencing clone quantification. A single record per CDR3 protein comes from TCRdb applying MiXCR to the PCR reads. This sample has 40,000 to 50,000 distinct CDR3 sequences, with 15% to 20% found just once. Sequencing used naive CD8+ T cells from blood, with Jurkat cell RNA spiked in. The subset is: FACS-sorted CD8+CD4-CCR7+CD45RA+ naive T cells. All receptors come from a human donor in good health. Some libraries in this study had Jurkat cell RNA spiked in.

There are many counts of this clonotype. The gene calls are TRBV2 and TRBJ2-7; D might be TRBD2 (6 bases). The CDR3 sequence is 13 residues long. V lost 6 bases to trimming and J lost 1 base, with 10 bases between them. Germline V gene lookup returns CDR1 SNHLY and CDR2 FYNNEI. CDR3 DNA: TGTGCCAGCAGAGGCGGGGAGTCCTACGAGCAGTACTTC. Protein sequence: CASRGGESYEQYF.

Ten or more counts support this clonotype. DNA for the CDR3: TGTGCCAGCAGCTTGGTTTTTAGGGACTCCAACACAGATACGCAGTATTTT. Its translation is CASSLVFRDSNTDTQYF. J is TRBJ2-3 and V is TRBV5-8; D is perhaps TRBD2 (6 bases). V was cut by 0 bases and J by 2 bases, with 16 bases left in between. Germline V gene data show CDR1 as SGHTS and CDR2 as YDEGEE. This CDR3 spans 17 amino acids.

This clonotype showed up just once. The chain has TRBV4-1 and TRBJ2-4; the D is unclear. Trimming stripped 1 base from V and 0 bases from J, with 19 bases between. This CDR3 has 19 amino acids. Germline CDR1 MGHRA, CDR2 YSYEKL. For the CDR3, the DNA is TGCGCCAGCAGCCAAGGGTCCCACCGGGCCTCCCTAGCCAAAAACATTCAGTACTTC. The encoded protein is CASSQGSHRASLAKNIQYF.

V and J are TRBV7-6 and TRBJ2-3; D unclear. The J call may not be correct, given that the DNA end is closer to TRBJ1-5. The CDR3 length is 13 residues. CDR1 and CDR2 from the germline V gene are SGHVS and FNYEAQ. The CDR3 DNA follows: TGTGCCAGCAGCTTAGAGGCGGCAGATACGCAGCATTTT. It yields the protein CASSLEAADTQHF.

This clonotype has at least ten counts. This chain connects TRBV7-9 to TRBJ2-3, with 8 nucleotides matching TRBD1. This CDR3 is built from 14 residues. J gave up 7 bases and V 5 bases, and 8 bases lay outside the gene matches. Germline-derived CDR1 and CDR2 are SEHNR and FQNEAQ (reference sequence). CDR3 DNA sequence: TGTGCCAGCAGCCCGGCAGGGGGCGCACATACGCAGTATTTT. This sequence encodes CASSPAGGAHTQYF.

This clonotype was seen repeatedly, ten times or more. J is TRBJ2-1 and V is TRBV12-5; TRBD2 agrees at 8 bases. The CDR3 is made up of 18 amino acids. Germline values: CDR1 LGHNT, CDR2 FRNRAP. The V and J ends lost 1 base and 8 bases, in that order; junction bases with no gene match: 16. In DNA, the CDR3 is TGTGCTAGTGGTTTGGCCTACCACCAGGGACTAGGTATCGATGAGCAGTTCTTC. It encodes CASGLAYHQGLGIDEQFF.

At least ten counts were recorded for this clonotype. The genes are TRBV5-1 and TRBJ2-2, with a weak D call TRBD2 (6 bases). Trimming took off 0 bases at V and 0 bases at J, with 18 bases between the two ends. This CDR3 has 19 amino acids. Germline CDR1 reads SGHRS; CDR2 reads YFSETQ. In DNA form, the CDR3 reads TGCGCCAGCAGCTTGGATCTCCCTTATAGCGGACCGAACACCGGGGAGCTGTTTTTT. Translating gives CASSLDLPYSGPNTGELFF.

The chain employs TRBV28 and TRBJ2-7, with a tentative D call TRBD1 (5 bases). The germline V gene encodes CDR1 MDHEN and CDR2 SYDVKM. Trimming removed 11 bases at V and 1 base at J, with 18 bases between. The CDR3 covers 14 residues. This chain's CDR3 is CACGTFDRSYEQYF. CDR3 in DNA: TGTGCCTGCGGTACTTTCGACAGATCCTACGAGCAGTACTTC.

In regard to this clonotype: Mismatch with germline at one junction end may stem from a read error. V is TRBV7-9 and J is TRBJ2-3; D may be TRBD2 (5 bases). The CDR3 spans 16 residues. From germline, CDR1 is SEHNR and CDR2 FQNEAQ (reference sequence). This chain's CDR3 is CTSSLVGDSRTDTQYF. CDR3 nucleotides: TGTACCAGCAGCTTAGTGGGAGACTCCCGCACAGATACGCAGTATTTT.

In this sample, this clonotype is medium-sized (0.01 to 0.1%). V and J are TRBV20-1 and TRBJ2-3; D is unresolved. The V end lost 0 bases, the J end lost 0 bases, and 10 bases lay between the germline ends. Germline CDR1 reads DFQATT; CDR2 reads SNEGSKA (reference sequence). This CDR3 has 15 residues. CDR3 nucleotides: TGCAGTGCTAGAGATCCGAGGAAAAGCACAGATACGCAGTATTTT. Translating gives CSARDPRKSTDTQYF.

This clonotype was counted at least ten times. This chain links TRBV4-2 with TRBJ2-1, with 12 nucleotides matching TRBD1. This CDR3 spans 17 amino acids. Germline CDR1 is LGHNA and CDR2 is YNFKEQ. The junction had 9 bases not matched to a gene; V was cut back by 1 base and J by 8 bases. The CDR3, as DNA: TGTGCCAGCAGCCAAGTGGATGGGACAGGGGGCCTTCATGAGCAGTTCTTC. This gives the protein CASSQVDGTGGLHEQFF.

The table lists this clonotype with a few counts. A much larger clone lies one base from this, so it may be a read error. The chain combines TRBV7-9 with TRBJ2-5, with unresolved D. V shed 4 bases and J shed 5 bases, with 11 bases lying between them. This CDR3 spans 13 amino acids. The germline gives CDR1 SEHNR, CDR2 FQNEAQ (reference sequence). The CDR3 sequence is CASSSGPVETQYF. The CDR3 DNA is TGTGCCAGCAGCTCAGGCCCAGTTGAGACCCAGTACTTC.

Concerning this clonotype itself: A much larger clonotype is one base distant, so this may be a read error. The chain combines TRBV10-1 with TRBJ2-2; possible D gene TRBD2, 5 bases. The CDR3 contains 13 residues. Germline CDR1 WNHNN, CDR2 SYGVQD (reference sequence). In nucleotides, the CDR3 is TGCGCCAGCAGTGCGGTTGGTACCGGGGAGCTGGTTTTT. The encoded protein is CASSAVGTGELVF.

This clonotype was seen repeatedly, ten times or more. The chain links TRBV20-1 to TRBJ2-3; no firm D call. V lost 0 bases and J 2 bases, leaving 6 bases between the germline ends. CDR3 length: 13 amino acids. Germline V lookup: CDR1 DFQATT, CDR2 SNEGSKA (reference sequence). The chain's CDR3 is CSAREANTDTQYF. For the CDR3, the DNA is TGCAGTGCTAGAGAAGCGAACACAGATACGCAGTATTTT.

This clonotype was seen ten or more times. V gene TRBV5-1 combines with J gene TRBJ2-3; 8 nucleotides agree with TRBD1. The germline CDR1 and CDR2 sequences are SGHRS and YFSETQ. Germline trimming cut 2 bases from V and 4 bases from J; bases unmatched to any gene: 6. The CDR3 length is 15 residues. The CDR3 reads CASSFGQGSADTQYF. The CDR3 DNA reads TGCGCCAGCAGCTTCGGACAGGGTAGTGCAGATACGCAGTATTTT.

This clonotype was detected many times. The chain recombines TRBV6-2 or TRBV6-3 with TRBJ2-1, with 8 bases identical to TRBD1. CDR3 length equals 21 residues. Germline lookup yields CDR1 MNHEY and CDR2 SVGEGT. The trim removed 7 bases at V and 1 base at J, leaving 24 bases unmatched. CDR3 region: CASTLSIGQGIRDRSYNEQFF. The CDR3 region has the DNA TGTGCCAGCACCCTTTCAATTGGACAGGGTATTAGGGACCGGTCCTACAATGAGCAGTTCTTC.

This clonotype was picked up many times. The chain couples TRBV7-9 to TRBJ2-7; weak D call: TRBD2 (5 bases). CDR1 and CDR2 from the germline V gene are SEHNR and FQNEAQ (reference sequence). This CDR3 has 15 amino acids. Trimming removed 3 bases at V and 3 bases at J, with 15 bases between. CDR3 residues: CASSFGLPSFYEQYF. CDR3 in DNA: TGTGCCAGCAGCTTTGGACTGCCCTCCTTCTACGAGCAGTACTTC. Supplemented by reference TRBV7-9 and TRBJ2-7, the full variable domain reads DTGVSQNPRHKITKRGQNVTFRCDPISEHNRLYWYRQTLGQGPEFLTYFQNEAQLEKSRLLSDRFSAERPKGSFSTLEIQRTEQGDSAMYLCASSFGLPSFYEQYFGPGTRLTVT.

This clonotype was counted at least ten times. The chain uses TRBV11-2 and TRBJ2-3; D assignment may be TRBD1 or TRBD2 (7 bases each). V lost 5 bases and J lost 1, with 25 bases in between. The CDR3 runs 19 residues. CDR1 and CDR2 from the germline V gene are SGHAT and FQNNGV. This chain's CDR3 is CASSPHPELAQGGTDTQYF. The DNA of the CDR3 is TGTGCCAGCAGCCCCCATCCTGAACTAGCGCAGGGGGGCACAGATACGCAGTATTTT. Based on the CDR3 plus reference TRBV11-2 and TRBJ2-3, the full variable domain is EAGVAQSPRYKIIEKRQSVAFWCNPISGHATLYWYQQILGQGPKLLIQFQNNGVVDDSQLPKDRFSAERLKGVDSTLKIQPAKLEDSAVYLCASSPHPELAQGGTDTQYFGPGTRLTVL.

This clonotype came up many times. The rearrangement uses TRBV2 and TRBJ2-3; 9 nucleotides align to TRBD1. Per the germline V gene, CDR1 is SNHLY and CDR2 is FYNNEI. J gave up 6 bases and V 3 bases, and 7 bases lay outside the gene matches. The CDR3 runs 15 residues. Written as DNA, the CDR3 is TGTGCCAGCAGTGAGGTTGGACAGGGGCACGATACGCAGTATTTT. It codes for CASSEVGQGHDTQYF. Full variable domain (remainder filled in from reference TRBV2 and TRBJ2-3): EPEVTQTPSHQVTQMGQEVILRCVPISNHLYFYWYRQILGQKVEFLVSFYNNEISEKSEIFDDQFSVERPDGSNFTLKIRSTKLEDSAMYFCASSEVGQGHDTQYFGPGTRLTVL.

This clonotype is categorized as medium-sized (0.01 to 0.1%). The chain joins TRBV28 to TRBJ2-3; D is unresolved. V lost 3 bases and J 2 bases, leaving 12 bases between the germline ends. The CDR3 covers 15 residues. CDR1 is MDHEN and CDR2 is SYDVKM in the germline V gene. The CDR3 loop reads CASSLFAQHTDTQYF. As DNA, the CDR3 is TGTGCCAGCAGTTTGTTCGCACAGCACACAGATACGCAGTATTTT.

This clonotype was detected only once. The chain couples TRBV4-1 to TRBJ1-1, with TRBD1 as a possible D gene (6 bases). Germline V gives CDR1 MGHRA, CDR2 YSYEKL. V was trimmed by 0 bases and J by 4 bases, leaving 9 bases between them. The CDR3 contains 14 residues. The CDR3 loop reads CASSQDDRPTEAFF. The CDR3 coding sequence is TGCGCCAGCAGCCAAGACGACAGGCCCACTGAAGCTTTCTTT.

For this clonotype: A much larger clone lies a single base off, so this may be a read error. The rearrangement joins TRBV5-1 to TRBJ2-1, with D possibly TRBD2 on 5 matching bases. Trimming cost V 10 bases and J 7 bases, with 21 bases left between them. Germline V lookup: CDR1 SGHRS, CDR2 YFSETQ. This CDR3 is built from 14 residues. Here the CDR3 DNA reads TGCGCCGGCTCCGTCGAGGCAACGGGAAATGAGCAGTTCTTC. Protein: CAGSVEATGNEQFF.

This clonotype was observed many times. CDR3 in amino acids: CASSLVGSGVNEQFF. The CDR3 region has the DNA TGTGCCAGCAGCTTAGTAGGTAGCGGAGTGAATGAGCAGTTCTTC. The chain carries TRBV7-9 and TRBJ2-1, with a tentative D call TRBD2 (6 bases). The CDR3 length is 15 residues. CDR1 SEHNR and CDR2 FQNEAQ come from the germline V gene (reference sequence). V lost 1 base and J lost 7, with 14 bases in between.

At least ten counts were recorded for this clonotype. V usage is TRBV11-2 and J usage is TRBJ2-3, with D unresolved. This CDR3 comprises 16 residues. Trimming left V 5 bases short and J 0 bases short, with 15 bases between. Germline CDR1 reads SGHAT; CDR2 reads FQNNGV. The CDR3: CASSLPPVASTDTQYF. The CDR3 nucleotides read TGTGCCAGCAGCCTACCCCCGGTAGCCAGCACAGATACGCAGTATTTT.

This clonotype has ten or more counts. The rearrangement uses TRBV19 and TRBJ1-4; 9 nucleotides line up with TRBD1. Germline CDR1 and CDR2: LNHDA and SQIVND (reference sequence). J was trimmed by 8 bases and V by 3 bases; bases with no gene match: 4. The CDR3 length is 14 residues. CDR3 residues: CASSIGQGNEKLFF. In DNA form, the CDR3 reads TGTGCCAGTAGTATCGGACAGGGGAACGAAAAACTGTTTTTT.

Only one count was recorded for this clonotype. The V and J genes are TRBV6-5 and TRBJ2-3; D gene unclear. Germline CDR1 reads MNHEY; CDR2 reads SVGAGI. The germline V and J ends were trimmed by 2 bases and 6 bases, with 3 bases remaining between them. The CDR3 has 11 residues. CDR3 DNA: TGTGCCAGCAGTTACGGGGATACGCAGTATTTT. The encoded protein is CASSYGDTQYF.

V usage is TRBV5-1 and J usage is TRBJ2-5; tentatively, D is TRBD1 (6 bases). CDR3 length: 16 amino acids. With 2 bases removed from V and 2 bases from J, the gap between germline ends came to 16 bases. Germline loops: CDR1 SGHRS, CDR2 YFSETQ. CDR3 coding DNA: TGCGCCAGCAGCTTCGGTTACGGGCAGGGGCAAGAGACCCAGTACTTC. Translating it yields CASSFGYGQGQETQYF. Variable domain in full (rest from reference TRBV5-1 and TRBJ2-5): KAGVTQTPRYLIKTRGQQVTLSCSPISGHRSVSWYQQTPGQGLQFLFEYFSETQRNKGNFPGRFSGRQFSNSRSEMNVSTLELGDSALYLCASSFGYGQGQETQYFGPGTRLLVL.